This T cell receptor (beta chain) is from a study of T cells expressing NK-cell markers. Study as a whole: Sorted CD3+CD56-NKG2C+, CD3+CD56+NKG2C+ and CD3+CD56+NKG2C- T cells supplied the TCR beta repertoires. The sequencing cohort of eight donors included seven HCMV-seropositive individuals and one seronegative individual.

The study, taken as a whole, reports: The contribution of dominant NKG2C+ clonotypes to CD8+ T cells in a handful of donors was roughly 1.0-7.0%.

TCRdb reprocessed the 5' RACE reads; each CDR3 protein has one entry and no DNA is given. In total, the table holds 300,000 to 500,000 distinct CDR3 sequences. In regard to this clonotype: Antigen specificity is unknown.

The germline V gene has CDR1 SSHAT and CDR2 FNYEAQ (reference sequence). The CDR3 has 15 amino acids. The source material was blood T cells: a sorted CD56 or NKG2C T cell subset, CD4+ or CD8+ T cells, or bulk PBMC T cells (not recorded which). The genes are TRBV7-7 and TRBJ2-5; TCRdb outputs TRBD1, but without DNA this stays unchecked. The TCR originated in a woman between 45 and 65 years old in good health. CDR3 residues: CASSLGGPRGETQYF.